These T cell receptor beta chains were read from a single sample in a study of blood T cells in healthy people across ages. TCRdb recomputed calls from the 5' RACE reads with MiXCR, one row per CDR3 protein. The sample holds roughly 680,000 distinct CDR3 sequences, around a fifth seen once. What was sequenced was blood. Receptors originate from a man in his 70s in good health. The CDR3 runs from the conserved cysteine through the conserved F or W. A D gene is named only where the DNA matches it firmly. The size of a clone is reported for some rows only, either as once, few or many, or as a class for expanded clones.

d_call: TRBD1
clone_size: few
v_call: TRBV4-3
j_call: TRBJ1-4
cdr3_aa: CASSQGTGEKLFF
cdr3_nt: TGCGCCAGCAGCCAAGGGACAGGGGAAAAACTGTTTTTT

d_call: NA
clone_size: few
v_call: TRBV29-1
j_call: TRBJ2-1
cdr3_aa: CSVDSLSSYNEQFF
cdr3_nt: TGCAGCGTTGATAGCCTGAGCTCCTACAATGAGCAGTTCTTC

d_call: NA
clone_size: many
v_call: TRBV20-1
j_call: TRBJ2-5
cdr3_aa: CSARAPRGEYF
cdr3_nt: TGCAGTGCTAGAGCCCCCCGAGGAGAGTACTTC

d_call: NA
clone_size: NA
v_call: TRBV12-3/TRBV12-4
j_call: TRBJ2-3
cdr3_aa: CASSPMAAGAGGDTQYF
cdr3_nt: TGTGCCAGCAGTCCTATGGCGGCGGGAGCAGGGGGGGATACGCAGTATTTT

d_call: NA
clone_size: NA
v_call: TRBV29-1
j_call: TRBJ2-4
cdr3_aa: CSVEAWEGANIQYF
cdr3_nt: TGCAGCGTTGAAGCTTGGGAGGGGGCAAACATTCAGTACTTC

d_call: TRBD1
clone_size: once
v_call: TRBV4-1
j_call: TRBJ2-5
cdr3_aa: CASSQDPHTGGSRDETQYF
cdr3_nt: TGCGCCAGCAGCCAAGACCCCCATACAGGGGGCTCTAGGGATGAGACCCAGTACTTC

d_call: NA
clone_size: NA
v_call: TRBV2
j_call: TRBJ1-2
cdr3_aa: CASSGTSSYGYTF
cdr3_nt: TGTGCCAGCTCCGGGACTTCCTCCTATGGCTACACCTTC

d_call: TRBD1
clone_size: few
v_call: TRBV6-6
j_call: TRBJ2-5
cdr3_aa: CASSPRDRSRETQYF
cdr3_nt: TGTGCCAGCAGTCCCCGGGACAGGTCGAGGGAGACCCAGTACTTC

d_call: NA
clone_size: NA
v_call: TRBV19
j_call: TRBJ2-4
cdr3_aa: CASSTLAKNIQYF
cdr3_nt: TGTGCCAGTAGTACACTAGCCAAAAACATTCAGTACTTC

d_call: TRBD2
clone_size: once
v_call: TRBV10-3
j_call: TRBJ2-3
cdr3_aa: CAISESGSGTSDTQYF
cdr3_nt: TGTGCCATCAGTGAGTCCGGTAGCGGGACCTCAGATACGCAGTATTTT

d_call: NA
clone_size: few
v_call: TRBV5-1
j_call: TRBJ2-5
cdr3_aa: CASSLSRASEKETQYF
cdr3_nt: TGCGCCAGCAGCTTGTCCCGAGCGAGCGAGAAAGAGACCCAGTACTTC

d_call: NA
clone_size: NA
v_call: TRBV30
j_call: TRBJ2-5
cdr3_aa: CAWSPTEGTGQYF
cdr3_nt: TGTGCCTGGAGTCCGACAGAGGGAACGGGGCAGTACTTC

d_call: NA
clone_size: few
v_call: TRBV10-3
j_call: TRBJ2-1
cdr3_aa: CASSESPRLYINYNEQFF
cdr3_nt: TGTGCCAGCAGTGAGTCGCCGAGGCTCTATATCAATTACAATGAGCAGTTCTTC

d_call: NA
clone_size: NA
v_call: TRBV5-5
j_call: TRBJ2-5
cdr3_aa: CASSPSWGRSWGETQYF
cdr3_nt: TGTGCCAGCAGCCCATCATGGGGCAGGAGTTGGGGAGAGACCCAGTACTTC

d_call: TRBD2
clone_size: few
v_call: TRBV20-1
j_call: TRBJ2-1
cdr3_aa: CSARARGRAGDEQFF
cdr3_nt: TGCAGTGCTAGAGCCCGCGGGAGGGCCGGGGATGAGCAGTTCTTC

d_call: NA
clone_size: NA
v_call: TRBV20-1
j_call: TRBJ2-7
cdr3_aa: CSVYRAPEQYF
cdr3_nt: TGCAGTGTCTACAGGGCTCCCGAGCAGTACTTC

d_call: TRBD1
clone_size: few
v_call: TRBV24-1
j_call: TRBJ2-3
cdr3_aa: CATSDPRTGGTDTQYF
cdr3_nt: TGTGCCACCAGTGACCCACGGACAGGGGGCACAGATACGCAGTATTTT

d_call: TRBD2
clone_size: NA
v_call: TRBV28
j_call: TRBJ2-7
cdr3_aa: CASSLIVGGSPLFEQYF
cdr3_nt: TGTGCCAGCAGTTTAATTGTCGGCGGGAGCCCCCTTTTCGAGCAGTACTTC

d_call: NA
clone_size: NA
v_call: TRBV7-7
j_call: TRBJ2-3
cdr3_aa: CASSQERGATDTKYF
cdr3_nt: TGTGCTAGCAGCCAAGAGAGGGGGGCCACAGATACGAAGTATTTT

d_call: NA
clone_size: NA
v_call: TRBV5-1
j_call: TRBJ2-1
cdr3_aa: CASSPSGYSYNEQFF
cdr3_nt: TGCGCCAGCAGCCCCAGTGGATACTCCTACAATGAGCAGTTCTTC

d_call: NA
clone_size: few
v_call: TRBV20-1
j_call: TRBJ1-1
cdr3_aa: CSATRDTNTEAFF
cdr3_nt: TGCAGTGCGACGAGGGACACAAACACTGAAGCTTTCTTT

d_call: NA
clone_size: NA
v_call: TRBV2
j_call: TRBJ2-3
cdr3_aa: CASSLRSGTDTQYF
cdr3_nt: TGTGCCAGCAGTCTGCGGAGCGGCACAGATACGCAGTATTTT

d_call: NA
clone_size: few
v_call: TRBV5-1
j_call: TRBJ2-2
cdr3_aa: CASSLQTARTGELFF
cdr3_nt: TGCGCCAGCAGCTTGCAAACGGCGAGGACCGGGGAGCTGTTTTTT

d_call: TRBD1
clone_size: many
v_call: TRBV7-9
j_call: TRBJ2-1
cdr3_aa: CASSLGERIQGIF
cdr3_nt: TGTGCCAGCAGCTTGGGGGAAAGAATACAGGGGATCTTC